A selection of T cell receptor beta chains follows, all from one sample in a study of blood T cell repertoires in COVID-19. The protocol was immunoSEQ multiplex PCR, while the TCRdb copy is restricted to in-frame clones and leaves out a portion. Of approximately 200,000 clones in the sample, about 85% were seen once. Sequenced material: peripheral blood. The receptors here all came from a woman in her forties with COVID-19, enrolled during active disease. The CDR3 runs from the conserved cysteine through the conserved F or W. The D gene is left open where the match is weak. Only part of the rows carry a size: once, few, many, or a class if the clone is expanded.

TRBV9,TRBD2,TRBJ2-2,-,TGTGCCACCATCAACGCCGGGGCTAGCGGGGGGGCAGTCGGGGAGCTGTTTTTT,CATINAGASGGAVGELFF
TRBV27,-,TRBJ1-5,-,TGTGCCAGCAGTCACGGGGGTGAGCAGCCCCAGCATTTT,CASSHGGEQPQHF
TRBV6-2/TRBV6-3,TRBD1,TRBJ2-7,-,TGTGCCAGCAGTGTGACAGGGGAAGGCTACGAGCAGTACTTC,CASSVTGEGYEQYF
TRBV2,-,TRBJ2-3,once,TGTGCCAGCAGTACCGATGGCGGGGTAGGCGCAGATACGCAGTATTTT,CASSTDGGVGADTQYF
TRBV7-3,-,TRBJ2-5,few,TGTGCCAGCAGCGCGACCGGGGGAGATGCAGAGACCCAGTACTTC,CASSATGGDAETQYF
TRBV19,-,TRBJ1-3,-,TGTGCCAGTAAACAAGAGGCCTGGATGAGCTCTGGAAACACCATATATTTT,CASKQEAWMSSGNTIYF
TRBV19,TRBD2,TRBJ2-5,-,TGTGCCAGTACTCTGGTGCATAGCGGGAGATACCAAGAGACCCAGTACTTC,CASTLVHSGRYQETQYF
TRBV19,-,TRBJ2-5,-,TGTGCCAGTAGTATGGACATCGCCAGAACGGTAACCCAGTACTTC,CASSMDIARTVTQYF
TRBV7-9,TRBD2,TRBJ2-3,-,TGTGCCAGCAGCTTATCGGGCGGGAGGAGCTTTACAGATACGCAGTATTTT,CASSLSGGRSFTDTQYF
TRBV19,TRBD1,TRBJ1-6,-,TGTGCCAGTAGTATAGTTGGAACAGGGGGCGTTTCCAATTCACCCCTCCACTTT,CASSIVGTGGVSNSPLHF
TRBV27,TRBD2,TRBJ2-2,-,TGTGCCAGCAGTTGGGTAGCGGGAGGTCCGAACACCGGGGAGCTGTTTTTT,CASSWVAGGPNTGELFF
TRBV6-1,-,TRBJ1-2,-,TGTGCCAGCAGTGATCAGGGTGTTGGGTCCTATGGCTACACCTTC,CASSDQGVGSYGYTF
TRBV5-6,TRBD1,TRBJ1-2,-,TGTGCCAGCAGCTTGGCGCAGGGGGCGAGGGGCTACACCTTC,CASSLAQGARGYTF
TRBV7-9,-,TRBJ2-7,few,TGTGCCAGCAGCCTGGGCGACAGGCAGTCCTACGAGCAGTACTTC,CASSLGDRQSYEQYF
TRBV5-1,-,TRBJ1-2,-,TGCGCCAGCAGCTCAGGGTCGAGCAGTGGGAACTATGGCTACACCTTC,CASSSGSSSGNYGYTF
TRBV5-1,TRBD2,TRBJ2-1,-,TGCGCCAGCAGCCGTAGCGGGGGGGTTAGCTCCTACAATGAGCAGTTCTTC,CASSRSGGVSSYNEQFF
TRBV6-5,TRBD2,TRBJ2-3,-,TGTGCCAGCAGTTACTCCACTAGCGGGAGAGCGGGACCGCAGTATTTT,CASSYSTSGRAGPQYF
TRBV18,TRBD2,TRBJ2-2,-,TGTGCCAGCTCACCGACTAGCGGGGGAACGGACACCGGGGAGCTGTTTTTT,CASSPTSGGTDTGELFF
TRBV2,-,TRBJ1-6,few,TGTGCCAGCATAAAACCCCGGGGAGCGGATTCACCCCTCCACTTT,CASIKPRGADSPLHF
TRBV21-1,-,TRBJ2-1,-,TGTGCCAGCAGCAATAGGGTGAGAGGACTAGCGGGAGACTACAATGAGCAGTTCTTC,CASSNRVRGLAGDYNEQFF
TRBV6-5,TRBD1,TRBJ1-2,-,TGTGCCAGCAGAGGGACAGGGGGCTATGGCTACACCTTC,CASRGTGGYGYTF
TRBV5-1,-,TRBJ2-7,-,TGCGCCAGCAGCACGCAACCAACAGGGCTCTACGAGCAGTACTTC,CASSTQPTGLYEQYF
TRBV6-2/TRBV6-3,-,TRBJ1-1,-,TGTGCCAGCAGTTACGGAGAGGGCGGGAACACTGAAGCTTTCTTT,CASSYGEGGNTEAFF
TRBV6-1,-,TRBJ1-6,-,TGTGCCAGCAGTGAAGGTCCAGGGGATAATTCACCCCTCCACTTT,CASSEGPGDNSPLHF
TRBV10-3,-,TRBJ1-1,-,TGTGCCATCAGCGCTCACAGGGATGTGAACACTGAAGCTTTCTTT,CAISAHRDVNTEAFF
TRBV5-1,-,TRBJ2-2,-,TGCGCCAGCAGCTTGGCTCCAGGGGCGAACACCGGGGAGCTGTTTTTT,CASSLAPGANTGELFF
TRBV9,TRBD2,TRBJ2-1,-,TGTGCCAGCAGCGCGGGGACTAGCGGGGACAATGAGCAGTTCTTC,CASSAGTSGDNEQFF
TRBV6-1,-,TRBJ2-3,-,TGTGCCAGCAGTGAATTTCACACGACAGATACGCAGTATTTT,CASSEFHTTDTQYF
TRBV19,TRBD2,TRBJ2-5,-,TGTGCCAGTAGGCCTCCTACTAGCGGGGGGGCCTCGCCCAAGTACTTC,CASRPPTSGGASPKYF
TRBV5-1,-,TRBJ2-1,-,TGCGCCAGCAGCTATCAGGATTATACAACCTACAATGAGCAGTTCTTC,CASSYQDYTTYNEQFF
TRBV5-8,TRBD1,TRBJ1-1,-,TGTGCCAGCAGCAGTGACAGGGGCACTGAAGCTTTCTTT,CASSSDRGTEAFF
TRBV3-1/TRBV3-2,-,TRBJ1-2,-,TGTGCCAGCAGCCTCAGGGGAGCTAACTATGGCTACACCTTC,CASSLRGANYGYTF
TRBV6-5,-,TRBJ1-1,-,TGTGCCAGCAGCCTCCCGGGGTTTGAAGCTTTCTTT,CASSLPGFEAFF
TRBV12-3/TRBV12-4,-,TRBJ1-6,-,TGTGCCAGCAGCACGACAGGATCACCCCTCCACTTT,CASSTTGSPLHF
TRBV3-1/TRBV3-2,-,TRBJ2-7,-,TGTGCCAGCAGCTTTCGGGGGGCGGACGAGCAGTACTTC,CASSFRGADEQYF
TRBV6-5,-,TRBJ1-6,-,TGTGCCAGCAGTTTATCCCCGGGAGATTCACCCCTCCACTTT,CASSLSPGDSPLHF
TRBV2,-,TRBJ1-3,-,TGTGCCAGCAGACAGGGCGTTTATGGAAACACCATATATTTT,CASRQGVYGNTIYF
TRBV18,-,TRBJ2-4,-,TGTGCCAGCTCACCTAAGGCCCACGGGGAGAACATTCAGTACTTC,CASSPKAHGENIQYF
TRBV6-1,TRBD1,TRBJ2-7,-,TGTGCCAGCAGTGAAGCCCCAGTAGTCACAGGGGTCTACGAGCAGTACTTC,CASSEAPVVTGVYEQYF
TRBV7-9,TRBD1,TRBJ2-7,-,TGTGCCAGCAGCCCCCGACAGGGTAGTGATGTGTACGAGCAGTACTTC,CASSPRQGSDVYEQYF
TRBV19,TRBD2,TRBJ2-3,-,TGTGCCAGTAGTATATTGGCGGGAGGGGTGGATACGCAGTATTTT,CASSILAGGVDTQYF
TRBV18,TRBD1,TRBJ1-6,-,TGTGCCAGCTCGGGGACAGGCGATAATTCACCCCTCCACTTT,CASSGTGDNSPLHF